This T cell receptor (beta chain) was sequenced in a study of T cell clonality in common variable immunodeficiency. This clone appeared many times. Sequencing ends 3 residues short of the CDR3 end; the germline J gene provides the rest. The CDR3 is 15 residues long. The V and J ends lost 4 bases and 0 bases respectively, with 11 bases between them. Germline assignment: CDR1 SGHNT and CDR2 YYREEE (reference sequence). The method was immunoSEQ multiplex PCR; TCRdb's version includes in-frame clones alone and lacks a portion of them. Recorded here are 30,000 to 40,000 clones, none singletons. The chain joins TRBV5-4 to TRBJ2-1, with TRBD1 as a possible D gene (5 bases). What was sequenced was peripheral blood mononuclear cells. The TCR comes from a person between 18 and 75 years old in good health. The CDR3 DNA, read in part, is TGTGCCAGCAGCCAGGGCAGAGACTCCTACAATGAG. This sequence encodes CASSQGRDSYNE. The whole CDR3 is CASSQGRDSYNEQFF. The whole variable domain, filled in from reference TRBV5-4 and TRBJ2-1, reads ETGVTQSPTHLIKTRGQQVTLRCSSQSGHNTVSWYQQALGQGPQFIFQYYREEENGRGNFPPRFSGLQFPNYSSELNVNALELDDSALYLCASSQGRDSYNEQFFGPGTRLTVL.